These T cell receptor beta chains were read from a single sample in a study of OX40 agonist ivuxolimab in advanced cancers. The protocol was immunoSEQ multiplex PCR, while the TCRdb copy is restricted to in-frame clones and leaves out a portion. The table has almost 70,000 clones, approximately 90% seen once. The specimen comprised CD4+ or CD8+ T cells sorted from blood, sampled in a trial of the OX40 agonist ivuxolimab. The receptor source for this set is an adult with an advanced solid tumor such as melanoma, head and neck, liver or kidney cancer. CDR3s include the opening cysteine and the closing phenylalanine or tryptophan. The order of the fields is J gene, D gene, V gene, clone size, CDR3 protein, CDR3 DNA. The D gene is left open where the match is weak. Size tells how often a clone was seen (once, few, many) or the class of an expanded clone, and some rows leave it out.

TRBJ1-5 TRBD1 TRBV19 . CASSEYRGVGSNQPQHF TGTGCCAGTAGTGAGTACAGGGGAGTGGGTAGCAATCAGCCCCAGCATTTT
TRBJ2-7 TRBD2 TRBV28 . CASSFPLAVTYEQYF TGTGCCAGCAGTTTCCCACTAGCGGTAACCTACGAGCAGTACTTC
TRBJ2-3 . TRBV6-5 . CASSYRGITDTQYF TGTGCCAGCAGTTACCGGGGTATCACAGATACGCAGTATTTT
TRBJ1-2 . TRBV5-6 . CASSSYSIYGYTF TGTGCCAGCAGCTCGTACAGCATCTATGGCTACACCTTC
TRBJ1-1 . TRBV20-1 once CSASGNTEAFF TGCAGTGCTAGTGGAAACACTGAAGCTTTCTTT
TRBJ1-1 . TRBV27 . CASSFESRSRGEAFF TGTGCCAGCAGTTTCGAATCACGTTCCAGGGGAGAAGCTTTCTTT
TRBJ2-7 TRBD2 TRBV28 . CASSPRIAGGPHEQYF TGTGCCAGCAGTCCCCGGATAGCGGGAGGGCCCCACGAGCAGTACTTC
TRBJ1-3 . TRBV6-1 . CASSGHANLVQTGNTIYF TGTGCCAGCAGTGGTCACGCCAATCTAGTCCAAACTGGAAACACCATATATTTT
TRBJ1-1 . TRBV18 . CASSPQMDTEAFF TGTGCCAGCTCACCACAAATGGACACTGAAGCTTTCTTT
TRBJ1-5 . TRBV30 few CAWSVEQMGAQHF TGTGCCTGGAGTGTAGAACAAATGGGGGCCCAGCATTTT
TRBJ1-5 TRBD1 TRBV5-1 . CASSWGTGDGNQPQHF TGCGCCAGCAGCTGGGGGACAGGGGATGGCAATCAGCCCCAGCATTTT
TRBJ2-3 . TRBV27 . CASSSPIRSDTQYF TGTGCCAGCAGTTCCCCGATAAGGTCAGATACGCAGTATTTT
TRBJ1-1 . TRBV11-2 . CASRYSGSNTEAFF TGTGCCAGCAGATATTCCGGGAGTAACACTGAAGCTTTCTTT
TRBJ1-4 TRBD1 TRBV28 . CASSFRQGGFEKLFF TGTGCCAGCAGCTTCCGACAGGGGGGTTTTGAAAAACTGTTTTTT
TRBJ2-5 . TRBV5-8 . CASIKGWRTQYF TGTGCCAGCATTAAGGGGTGGCGGACCCAGTACTTC
TRBJ2-1 TRBD1 TRBV29-1 . CSVDSRTGDYNEQFF TGCAGCGTTGATTCGAGGACAGGGGACTACAATGAGCAGTTCTTC
TRBJ1-1 . TRBV5-4 . CASSSQGQKEAFF TGTGCCAGCAGCTCACAAGGACAGAAAGAAGCTTTCTTT
TRBJ1-4 . TRBV7-8 . CASSLGSYGANEKLFF TGTGCCAGCAGCTTAGGCTCCTACGGAGCTAATGAAAAACTGTTTTTT
TRBJ1-2 TRBD1 TRBV6-5 . CASSYRQGSGYTF TGTGCCAGCAGTTATCGACAGGGCAGTGGCTACACCTTC
TRBJ1-1 TRBD1 TRBV7-8 . CASSIWDRSNTEAFF TGTGCCAGCAGCATTTGGGACAGGTCGAACACTGAAGCTTTCTTT
TRBJ2-7 TRBD1 TRBV7-8 few CASSLVPGGYEQYF TGTGCCAGCAGCTTAGTCCCAGGGGGCTACGAGCAGTACTTC
TRBJ2-3 . TRBV18 . CASSPEGTDTQYF TGTGCCAGCTCACCAGAAGGCACAGATACGCAGTATTTT
TRBJ1-1 . TRBV28 . CASSFGVTEAFF TGTGCCAGCAGTTTCGGGGTCACTGAAGCTTTCTTT
TRBJ1-5 . TRBV6-1 . CASSESTGRQPQHF TGTGCCAGCAGTGAAAGTACGGGGAGACAGCCCCAGCATTTT
TRBJ2-1 TRBD2 TRBV19 . CASTHGGVSYNEQFF TGTGCCAGTACCCACGGGGGGGTCTCCTACAATGAGCAGTTCTTC
TRBJ1-1 TRBD1 TRBV5-1 . CASSEGQGWFTEAFF TGCGCCAGCAGCGAAGGACAGGGGTGGTTCACTGAAGCTTTCTTT
TRBJ2-1 . TRBV5-1 . CASSLWGPEDEQFF TGCGCCAGCAGCTTGTGGGGTCCCGAGGATGAGCAGTTCTTC
TRBJ2-5 . TRBV7-2 once CASSLRTDPEGTQYF TGTGCCAGCAGCTTACGGACGGACCCCGAGGGGACCCAGTACTTC
TRBJ2-1 TRBD1 TRBV7-3 once CASSLYARGLYEQFF TGTGCCAGCAGCTTATATGCCAGGGGGCTGTATGAGCAGTTCTTC
TRBJ2-5 . TRBV2 . CASSGGAKETQYF TGTGCCAGCAGTGGGGGTGCGAAAGAGACCCAGTACTTC
TRBJ2-7 . TRBV19 . CASRTGGSSYEQYF TGTGCCAGTAGGACAGGCGGAAGCTCCTACGAGCAGTACTTC
TRBJ2-5 TRBD1 TRBV28 once CASRSTGEWETQYF TGTGCCAGCAGGTCGACAGGGGAGTGGGAGACCCAGTACTTC